These 30 T cell receptor beta chains came from one sample sequenced in a study of shared clonotypes between healthy human individuals. Data came from immunoSEQ multiplex PCR; TCRdb stores just in-frame clones and leaves some out. The sample lists under 2,500,000 clones, under 97% occurring once. The sequencing input was naive CD4+ T cells sorted from blood. The sample's subset: CD45RA+ positively selected. These receptors were collected from a man between 18 and 29 years old in good health.

The J gene is TRBJ2-5, the V gene TRBV7-9; 8 nucleotides line up with TRBD2. Germline V gene sequence: CDR1 SEHNR, CDR2 FQNEAQ (reference sequence). J gave up 0 bases and V 5 bases, and 5 bases lay outside the gene matches. The length of the CDR3 is 15 residues. The CDR3 spells CASSRETSDQETQYF. Here the CDR3 DNA reads TGTGCCAGCAGCCGGGAGACTAGCGACCAAGAGACCCAGTACTTC.

The chain has TRBV7-9 and TRBJ1-4; tentative D call: TRBD1 (6 bases). The CDR3 extends over 15 amino acids. V lost 4 bases to trimming and J lost 4 bases, with 13 bases between them. Germline-derived CDR1 and CDR2 are SEHNR and FQNEAQ (reference sequence). The CDR3 bases are TGTGCCAGCAGCTCTAATACAGGGTATAATGAAAAACTGTTTTTT. It translates to CASSSNTGYNEKLFF.

The rearrangement joins TRBV9 to TRBJ2-7; a weak D match, TRBD1 (6 bases). The V end was cut by 4 bases, the J end by 2 bases, with 13 bases between. Germline V gives CDR1 SGDLS, CDR2 YYNGEE. The CDR3 has 14 amino acids. The CDR3 loop reads CASSPRTETYEQYF. Written as DNA, the CDR3 is TGTGCCAGCAGCCCCCGGACAGAAACCTACGAGCAGTACTTC.

The rearrangement joins TRBV27 to TRBJ1-4; 9 nucleotides match TRBD1. There are 15 residues in the CDR3. CDR1 MNHEY and CDR2 SMNVEV come from the germline V gene (reference sequence). With V trimmed by 5 bases and J by 6 bases, 7 bases remained unmatched. In DNA form, the CDR3 reads TGTGCCAGCAGTCCCCACAGGGGGCTTGATGAAAAACTGTTTTTT. Encoded protein: CASSPHRGLDEKLFF. Using reference TRBV27 and TRBJ1-4 for the parts outside the CDR3, the full variable domain is EAQVTQNPRYLITVTGKKLTVTCSQNMNHEYMSWYRQDPGLGLRQIYYSMNVEVTDKGDVPEGYKVSRKEKRNFPLILESPSPNQTSLYFCASSPHRGLDEKLFFGSGTQLSVL.

This chain links TRBV2 with TRBJ2-2; TRBD2 matches 10 bases. Germline V lookup: CDR1 SNHLY, CDR2 FYNNEI. After removal of 2 bases from V and 4 bases from J, the junction contained 1 base not matched to a gene. The CDR3 has 15 amino acids. CDR3 nucleotides: TGTGCCAGCAGTGAAACTAGCGGGGCCACCGGGGAGCTGTTTTTT. The encoded protein is CASSETSGATGELFF.

V usage is TRBV6-5 and J usage is TRBJ1-3; D remains unclear. Germline CDR1 and CDR2: MNHEY and SVGAGI. The CDR3 length is 15 residues. The ends were cut back, 0 bases at V and 0 bases at J, with 6 bases in the middle. As DNA, the CDR3 is TGTGCCAGCAGTTACTCGGTAGACTCTGGAAACACCATATATTTT. Its translation: CASSYSVDSGNTIYF.

The chain is built from TRBV4-3 and TRBJ2-3; TRBD2 is a possible D gene (7 bases). The CDR3 covers 15 residues. V lost 3 bases, J lost 4 bases, and 14 bases lay in between. Germline assignment: CDR1 LGHNA and CDR2 YSLEER. CDR3: CASSQGGSGADTQYF. CDR3 nucleotides: TGCGCCAGCAGCCAGGGGGGGTCAGGGGCAGATACGCAGTATTTT.

The gene calls are TRBV9 and TRBJ2-7, with D maybe TRBD1 (6 bases). This CDR3 region has 14 residues. The ends were cut back, 4 bases at V and 5 bases at J, with 16 bases in the middle. CDR1 SGDLS and CDR2 YYNGEE come from the germline V gene. The CDR3 DNA sequence: TGTGCCAGCAGCCCGGGACACCAGAGGCACGAGCAGTACTTC. As protein: CASSPGHQRHEQYF.

The V and J genes are TRBV28 and TRBJ1-5, with a tentative D call TRBD1 (5 bases). CDR1 is MDHEN, CDR2 SYDVKM, per germline. The V and J ends lost 6 bases and 1 base respectively, with 13 bases between them. The length of the CDR3 is 15 residues. CDR3 sequence (DNA): TGTGCCAGCAGGCCAGCAGGGAAGAGCAATCAGCCCCAGCATTTT. Protein product: CASRPAGKSNQPQHF.

Concerning this clone: Other DNA sequences in this sample translate to the same CDR3. This chain joins TRBV30 and TRBJ2-2, with unresolved D. The germline gives CDR1 GTSNPN, CDR2 SVGIG (reference sequence). Trimming shortened V by 1 base and J by 2 bases, and 8 bases separated the two germline ends. The CDR3 spans 14 residues. The CDR3 region has the DNA TGTGCCTGGAGTGGAGGTGTAAACACCGGGGAGCTGTTTTTT. This codes for CAWSGGVNTGELFF.

The CDR3 region has the DNA TGTGCCGGAGGGAGATACGAGCAGTACTTC. It translates to CAGGRYEQYF. This chain links TRBV2 with TRBJ2-7; a weak D match, TRBD2 (6 bases). The CDR3 extends over 10 amino acids. Trimming pared 11 bases from V and 4 bases from J, leaving 9 bases between. Looked up from germline, CDR1 is SNHLY and CDR2 is FYNNEI.

The chain has TRBV27 and TRBJ2-2, with 7 bases fitting TRBD2. The V and J ends lost 0 bases and 4 bases, in that order; junction bases with no gene match: 5. The germline V gene encodes CDR1 MNHEY and CDR2 SMNVEV (reference sequence). This CDR3 comprises 16 residues. Written as DNA, the CDR3 is TGTGCCAGCAGTTTATCGGCGCGGGAGAGCACCGGGGAGCTGTTTTTT. Translation gives CASSLSARESTGELFF.

As regards this clone: An end of the junction does not agree with germline; a read error may underlie this. CDR3 DNA sequence: TGTGCCAGCAGCATAGCCGGACCGAATGGCTACACCTTC. Amino acids: CASSIAGPNGYTF. The chain joins TRBV7-2 to TRBJ1-2; D not certain. The CDR3 loop spans 13 amino acids. Germline CDR1 SGHTA, CDR2 FQGNSA.

The CDR3 DNA is TGCGCCAGCAGCCCGGGGGATGGCTACACCTTC. This gives the protein CASSPGDGYTF. This chain joins TRBV4-1 and TRBJ1-2, with D perhaps TRBD1 (5 bases). Trimming pared 4 bases from V and 6 bases from J, leaving 6 bases between. CDR1 is MGHRA and CDR2 is YSYEKL in the germline V gene. The CDR3 has 11 amino acids.

The chain uses TRBV5-4 and TRBJ2-3, with a tentative D call TRBD2 (6 bases). CDR1 and CDR2 (germline): SGHNT, YYREEE (reference sequence). Trimming took 6 bases from V and 0 from J, leaving 14 bases between them. This CDR3 spans 15 amino acids. CDR3 in DNA: TGTGCCAGCACTTCGACGGGGGTTAGCACAGATACGCAGTATTTT. Translated: CASTSTGVSTDTQYF.

This chain connects TRBV19 to TRBJ2-6; 8 positions agree with TRBD1. Per germline, CDR1 LNHDA and CDR2 SQIVND (reference sequence). The CDR3 spans 17 residues. The junction had 12 bases not matched to a gene; V was cut back by 7 bases and J by 4 bases. The CDR3 sequence: CASNPGQGVIGANVLTF. The CDR3, as DNA: TGTGCCAGTAACCCCGGACAGGGTGTAATCGGGGCCAACGTCCTGACTTTC.

This sequence joins TRBV13 and TRBJ2-1; D remains ambiguous. Germline-derived CDR1 and CDR2 are PRHDT and FYEKMQ (reference sequence). The V end lost 8 bases, the J end lost 7 bases, and 9 bases lay between the germline ends. The CDR3 consists of 11 residues. Here the CDR3 DNA reads TGTGCCAGCCCTACGTGGAATGAGCAGTTCTTC. Translation gives CASPTWNEQFF. Combining the CDR3 with reference TRBV13 and TRBJ2-1 gives the whole variable domain AAGVIQSPRHLIKEKRETATLKCYPIPRHDTVYWYQQGPGQDPQFLISFYEKMQSDKGSIPDRFSAQQFSDYHSELNMSSLELGDSALYFCASPTWNEQFFGPGTRLTVL.

The rearrangement links TRBV11-1 to TRBJ2-1; 8 bases are a match to TRBD2. The germline V gene has CDR1 SGHAT and CDR2 FQDESV (reference sequence). The CDR3 is 15 residues long. Losses at the gene ends were 3 bases for V and 2 bases for J; bases not matched to a gene: 3. The CDR3 region has the DNA TGTGCCAGCAGCTTCGCGGGGGGACCCTACAATGAGCAGTTCTTC. The encoded protein is CASSFAGGPYNEQFF.

The chain employs TRBV28 and TRBJ1-5; the D gene is possibly TRBD1 (5 bases). The germline V gene encodes CDR1 MDHEN and CDR2 SYDVKM. Trimming shortened V by 5 bases and J by 0 bases, and 17 bases separated the two germline ends. This CDR3 has 17 residues. CDR3 in amino acids: CASSRGPPQYSNQPQHF. CDR3 coding DNA: TGTGCCAGCAGTCGGGGCCCCCCCCAGTATAGCAATCAGCCCCAGCATTTT.

The gene calls are TRBV6-5 and TRBJ2-4, with TRBD2 matching over 7 bases. This CDR3 comprises 14 residues. Germline V gene lookup returns CDR1 MNHEY and CDR2 SVGAGI. V lost 10 bases to trimming and J lost 8 bases; unmatched junction nucleotides: 14. The CDR3 DNA follows: TGTGCCAAGGCGGGAGTCAGATTTCAAGACATTCAGTACTTC. This encodes CAKAGVRFQDIQYF.

V is TRBV10-1 and J is TRBJ1-1, with D unresolved. Per the germline V gene, CDR1 is WNHNN and CDR2 is SYGVQD (reference sequence). The CDR3 consists of 14 residues. V lost 3 bases to trimming and J lost 7 bases, with 15 bases between them. The CDR3 bases are TGCGCCAGCAGTGATACCGGAGCTGCGCGTGAAGCTTTCTTT. Its translation: CASSDTGAAREAFF.

V usage is TRBV7-9 and J usage is TRBJ2-7; 9 bases match TRBD1. The CDR3 runs 15 residues. Germline trimming cut 5 bases from V and 6 bases from J; bases unmatched to any gene: 11. Germline lookup yields CDR1 SEHNR and CDR2 FQNEAQ (reference sequence). CDR3 sequence (DNA): TGTGCCAGCAGCGAGAAAGACAGGGGGTTTTCCGAGCAGTACTTC. It encodes CASSEKDRGFSEQYF.

The chain recombines TRBV28 with TRBJ1-6, with a weak D call TRBD1 (6 bases). Germline CDR1 MDHEN, CDR2 SYDVKM. The CDR3 totals 14 residues. The germline V and J ends were trimmed by 2 bases and 9 bases, with 11 bases remaining between them. The CDR3 DNA reads as TGTGCCAGCAGTTTAGCAGGGGATGGTTCACCCCTCCACTTT. Encoded protein: CASSLAGDGSPLHF.

This clone was recorded once. The V and J genes are TRBV5-1 and TRBJ1-3; D call uncertain. The V and J ends lost 0 bases and 2 bases respectively, with 6 bases between them. Germline V gene lookup returns CDR1 SGHRS and CDR2 YFSETQ. The CDR3 has 14 residues. The CDR3 coding sequence is TGCGCCAGCAGCTTGGATGTTACTGGAAACACCATATATTTT. This sequence encodes CASSLDVTGNTIYF. Supplemented by reference TRBV5-1 and TRBJ1-3, the full variable domain reads KAGVTQTPRYLIKTRGQQVTLSCSPISGHRSVSWYQQTPGQGLQFLFEYFSETQRNKGNFPGRFSGRQFSNSRSEMNVSTLELGDSALYLCASSLDVTGNTIYFGEGSWLTVV.

Turning to this clone: Other nucleotide sequences in the sample specify the same CDR3. This chain joins TRBV6-6 and TRBJ2-3; D call uncertain. CDR3 length: 12 amino acids. The germline gives CDR1 MNHNY, CDR2 SVGAGI (reference sequence). V shed 2 bases and J shed 6 bases, with 6 bases lying between them. The CDR3 loop is CASSYPGDTQYF. CDR3 coding DNA: TGTGCCAGCAGTTACCCGGGTGATACGCAGTATTTT.

J is TRBJ2-7 and V is TRBV11-2, with D perhaps matching TRBD1 or TRBD2 (5 bases each). Germline V lookup: CDR1 SGHAT, CDR2 FQNNGV. CDR3 length equals 17 residues. The V gene lost 4 bases and the J gene lost 4 bases, with 23 bases spanning the gap. CDR3 DNA sequence: TGTGCCAGCAGCTCCGACGTTGTGGGCGTGGGGGTTTACGAGCAGTACTTC. Residues: CASSSDVVGVGVYEQYF.

This clone has just one count. Other DNA sequences in the sample encode the same CDR3. The chain employs TRBV5-1 and TRBJ2-5; 11 bases align to TRBD2. The CDR3 spans 15 residues. Germline CDR1 and CDR2: SGHRS and YFSETQ. Trimming at V came to 0 bases and at J to 5 bases, leaving 3 bases not matched to a gene. This chain's CDR3 is CASSLGLAGPETQYF. CDR3 DNA: TGCGCCAGCAGCTTGGGACTAGCGGGACCTGAGACCCAGTACTTC.

This clone was seen more than once but under ten times. Other DNA sequences within the sample encode an identical CDR3. The rearrangement links TRBV10-2 to TRBJ1-1; the D gene is possibly TRBD1 (5 bases). The germline CDR1 and CDR2 sequences are WSHSY and SAAADI. Deletions cut 2 bases from V and 6 bases from J, with 7 bases between. The CDR3 contains 12 residues. The CDR3 bases are TGCGCCAGCAGTGAGGGGGGGGCTGAAGCTTTCTTT. Its translation is CASSEGGAEAFF.

This sequence joins TRBV6-1 and TRBJ1-3; D not certain. The germline V gene has CDR1 MNHNS and CDR2 SASEGT. The CDR3 runs to 15 residues. V was trimmed by 4 bases and J by 0 bases, leaving 10 bases between them. The CDR3 DNA is TGTGCCAGCAGTGTCACCGCAAACTCTGGAAACACCATATATTTT. Amino acids: CASSVTANSGNTIYF.

The chain joins TRBV7-6 to TRBJ1-1; D not certain. There are 14 residues in the CDR3. Trimming took off 1 base at V and 0 bases at J, with 6 bases between the two ends. In germline, CDR1 is SGHVS, CDR2 FNYEAQ. CDR3 bases: TGTGCCAGCAGCTTAGGAAAAATGAACACTGAAGCTTTCTTT. The encoded protein is CASSLGKMNTEAFF.